This T cell receptor beta chain stems from a study of T cell changes during pregnancy in multiple sclerosis. CDR1 is LNHDA, CDR2 SQIVND, per germline (reference sequence). The CDR3 contains 15 residues. The V segment lost 0 bases and the J segment 7 bases; nucleotides outside the gene matches: 6. The assay was immunoSEQ multiplex PCR, and TCRdb's table has in-frame clones only and misses some. The repertoire holds approximately 130,000 clones, with approximately 95% as singletons. The clonotype comes from a female donor with multiple sclerosis, enrolled in a pregnancy study. The chain is built from TRBV19 and TRBJ2-7; 10 bases match TRBD2. The specimen comprised peripheral blood, sampled before pregnancy. The CDR3 nucleotides read TGTGCCAGTAGTATAGATCCTAGCGGGAGAAGGGAGCAGTACTTC. Encoded protein: CASSIDPSGRREQYF.